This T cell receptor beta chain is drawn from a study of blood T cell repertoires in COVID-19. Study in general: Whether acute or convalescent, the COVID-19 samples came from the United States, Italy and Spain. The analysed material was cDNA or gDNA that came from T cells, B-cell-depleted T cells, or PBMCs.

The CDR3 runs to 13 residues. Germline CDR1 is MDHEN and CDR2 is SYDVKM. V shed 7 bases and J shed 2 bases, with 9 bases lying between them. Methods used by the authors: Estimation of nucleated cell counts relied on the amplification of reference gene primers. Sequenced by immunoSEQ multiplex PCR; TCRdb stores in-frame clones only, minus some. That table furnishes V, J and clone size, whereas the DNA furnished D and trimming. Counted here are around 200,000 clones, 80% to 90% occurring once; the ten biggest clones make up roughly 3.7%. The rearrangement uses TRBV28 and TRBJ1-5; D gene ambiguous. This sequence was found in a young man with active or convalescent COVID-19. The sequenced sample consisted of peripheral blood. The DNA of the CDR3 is TGTGCCAGCACTCGGGGTGGCAATCAGCCCCAGCATTTT. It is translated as CASTRGGNQPQHF.